The T cell receptor (beta chain) described here comes from a study of blood T cell repertoires in COVID-19. This clone has more than one count but fewer than ten. Trimming took 6 bases from V and 0 from J, leaving 8 bases between them. Germline V gene sequence: CDR1 MNHEY, CDR2 SVGAGI. The CDR3 has 13 residues. Assay: immunoSEQ multiplex PCR; the TCRdb copy retains only in-frame clones and omits some. The table lists 150,000 to 200,000 clones, about 85% of them singletons. The genes are TRBV6-5 and TRBJ1-2; D unresolved. Sequencing was carried out using peripheral blood. The origin of this receptor is a woman aged 80 or over in a cohort sampled during active or convalescent COVID-19. The CDR3 bases are TGTGCCAGCAGCGGACTCTCTAACTATGGCTACACCTTC. As protein: CASSGLSNYGYTF.